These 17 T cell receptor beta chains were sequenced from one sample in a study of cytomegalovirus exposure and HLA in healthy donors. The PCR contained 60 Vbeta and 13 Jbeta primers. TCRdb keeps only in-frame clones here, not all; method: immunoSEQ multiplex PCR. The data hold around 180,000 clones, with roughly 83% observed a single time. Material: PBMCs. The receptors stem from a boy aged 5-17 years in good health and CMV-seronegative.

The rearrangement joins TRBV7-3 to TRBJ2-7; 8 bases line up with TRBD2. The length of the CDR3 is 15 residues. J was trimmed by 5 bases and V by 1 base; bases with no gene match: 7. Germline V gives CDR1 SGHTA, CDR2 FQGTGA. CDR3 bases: TGTGCCAGCAGCTTAAGTAGCGGGACGTTCCACGAGCAGTACTTC. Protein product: CASSLSSGTFHEQYF. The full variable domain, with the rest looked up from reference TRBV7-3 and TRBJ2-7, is GAGVSQTPSNKVTEKGKYVELRCDPISGHTALYWYRQSLGQGPEFLIYFQGTGAADDSGLPNDRFFAVRPEGSVSTLKIQRTERGDSAVYLCASSLSSGTFHEQYFGPGTRLTVT.

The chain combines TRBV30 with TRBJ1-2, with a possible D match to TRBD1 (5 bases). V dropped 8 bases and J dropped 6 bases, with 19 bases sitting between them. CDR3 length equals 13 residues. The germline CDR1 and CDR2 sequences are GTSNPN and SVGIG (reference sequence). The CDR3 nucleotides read TGTGCCCGGGAGAGGGGACGCGTCGATGGCTACACCTTC. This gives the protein CARERGRVDGYTF.

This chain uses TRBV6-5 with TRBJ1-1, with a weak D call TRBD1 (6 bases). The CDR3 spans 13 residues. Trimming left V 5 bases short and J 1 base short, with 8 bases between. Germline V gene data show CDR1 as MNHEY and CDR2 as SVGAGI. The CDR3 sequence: CASSRGQNTEAFF. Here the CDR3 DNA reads TGTGCCAGCAGTCGGGGACAGAACACTGAAGCTTTCTTT.

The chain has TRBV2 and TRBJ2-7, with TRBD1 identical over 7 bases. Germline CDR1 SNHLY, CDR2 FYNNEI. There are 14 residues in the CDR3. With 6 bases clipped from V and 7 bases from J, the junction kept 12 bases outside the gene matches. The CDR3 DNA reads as TGTGCCAGCAGGACGCCCAGGGGGTTCGGGGAGCAGTACTTC. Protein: CASRTPRGFGEQYF. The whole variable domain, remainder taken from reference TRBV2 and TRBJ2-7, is EPEVTQTPSHQVTQMGQEVILRCVPISNHLYFYWYRQILGQKVEFLVSFYNNEISEKSEIFDDQFSVERPDGSNFTLKIRSTKLEDSAMYFCASRTPRGFGEQYFGPGTRLTVT.

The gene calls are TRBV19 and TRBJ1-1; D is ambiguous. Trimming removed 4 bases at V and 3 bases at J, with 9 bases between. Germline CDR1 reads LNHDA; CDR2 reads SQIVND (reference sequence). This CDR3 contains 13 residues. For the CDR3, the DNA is TGTGCCAGTAGTAAGTACGGGGACACTGAAGCTTTCTTT. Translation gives CASSKYGDTEAFF. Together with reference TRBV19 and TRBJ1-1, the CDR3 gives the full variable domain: DGGITQSPKYLFRKEGQNVTLSCEQNLNHDAMYWYRQDPGQGLRLIYYSQIVNDFQKGDIAEGYSVSREKKESFPLTVTSAQKNPTAFYLCASSKYGDTEAFFGQGTRLTVV.

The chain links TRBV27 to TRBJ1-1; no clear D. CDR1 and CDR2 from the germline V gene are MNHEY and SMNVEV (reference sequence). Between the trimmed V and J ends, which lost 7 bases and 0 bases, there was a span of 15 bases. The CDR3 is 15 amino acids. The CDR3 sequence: CASTARFNLNTEAFF. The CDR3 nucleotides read TGTGCCAGCACCGCTAGGTTCAACTTGAACACTGAAGCTTTCTTT.

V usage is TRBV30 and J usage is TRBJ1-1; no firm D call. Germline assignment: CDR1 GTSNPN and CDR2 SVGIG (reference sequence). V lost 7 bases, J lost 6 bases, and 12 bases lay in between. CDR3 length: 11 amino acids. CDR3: CASRQPAEAFF. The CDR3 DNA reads TGTGCCTCTAGGCAACCCGCTGAAGCTTTCTTT.

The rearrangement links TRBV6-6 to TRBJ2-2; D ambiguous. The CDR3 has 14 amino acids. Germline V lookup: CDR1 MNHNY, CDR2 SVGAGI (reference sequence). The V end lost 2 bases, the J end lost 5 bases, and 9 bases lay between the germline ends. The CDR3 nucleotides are TGTGCCAGCAGTTACCAGATTTTTACCGGGGAGCTGTTTTTT. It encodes CASSYQIFTGELFF.

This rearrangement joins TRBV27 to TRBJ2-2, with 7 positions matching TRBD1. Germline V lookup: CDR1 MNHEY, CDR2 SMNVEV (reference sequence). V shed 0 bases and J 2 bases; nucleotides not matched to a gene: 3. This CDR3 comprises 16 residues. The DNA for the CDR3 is TGTGCCAGCAGTTTATCTCGACAGGGTAACACCGGGGAGCTGTTTTTT. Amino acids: CASSLSRQGNTGELFF.

This CDR3 reads CASSLGDRDGYTF. For the CDR3, the DNA is TGCGCCAGCAGCTTGGGTGACAGGGATGGCTACACCTTC. This chain joins TRBV5-1 and TRBJ1-2; 7 bases match TRBD1. The CDR3 runs 13 residues. J was trimmed by 6 bases and V by 0 bases; bases with no gene match: 2. The V gene's germline CDR1 is SGHRS and CDR2 YFSETQ.

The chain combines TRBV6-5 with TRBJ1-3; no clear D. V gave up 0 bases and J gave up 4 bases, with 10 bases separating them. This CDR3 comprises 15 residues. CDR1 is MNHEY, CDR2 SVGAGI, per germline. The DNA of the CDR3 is TGTGCCAGCAGTTACTCGTTCACTGCCGGAAACACCATATATTTT. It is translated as CASSYSFTAGNTIYF.

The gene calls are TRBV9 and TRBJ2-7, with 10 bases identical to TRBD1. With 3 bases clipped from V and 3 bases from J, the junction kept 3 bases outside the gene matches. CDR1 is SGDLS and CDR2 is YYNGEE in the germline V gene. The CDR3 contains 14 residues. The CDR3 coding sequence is TGTGCCAGCAGCGGAGGACAGGGGGGCTACGAGCAGTACTTC. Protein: CASSGGQGGYEQYF.

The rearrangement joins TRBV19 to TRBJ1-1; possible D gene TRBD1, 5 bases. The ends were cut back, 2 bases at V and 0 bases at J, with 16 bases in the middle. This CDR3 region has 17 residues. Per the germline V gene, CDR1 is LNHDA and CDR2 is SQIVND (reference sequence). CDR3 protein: CASSIIGRGPMNTEAFF. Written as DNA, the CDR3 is TGTGCCAGTAGTATAATAGGTAGGGGCCCCATGAACACTGAAGCTTTCTTT.

The CDR3 DNA is TGCGCCAGCAGCTCCAGGGGATCAGATACGCAGTATTTT. This sequence encodes CASSSRGSDTQYF. The V call is TRBV5-1, the J call TRBJ2-3; D is perhaps TRBD1 (6 bases). V gave up 3 bases and J gave up 4 bases, with 9 bases separating them. Per the germline V gene, CDR1 is SGHRS and CDR2 is YFSETQ. This CDR3 spans 13 amino acids.

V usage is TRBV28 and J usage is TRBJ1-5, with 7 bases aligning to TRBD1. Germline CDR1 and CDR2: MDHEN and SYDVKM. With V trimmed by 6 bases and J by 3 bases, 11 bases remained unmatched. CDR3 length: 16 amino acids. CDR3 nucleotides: TGTGCCAGCAGCCGGAGCAGGGGGTGGGTCAATCAGCCCCAGCATTTT. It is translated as CASSRSRGWVNQPQHF.

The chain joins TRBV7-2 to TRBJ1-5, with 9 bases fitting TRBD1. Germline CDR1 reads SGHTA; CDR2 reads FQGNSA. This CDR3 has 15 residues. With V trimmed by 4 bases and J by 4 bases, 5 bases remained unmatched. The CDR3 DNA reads TGTGCCAGCAGCTCAACTGGGACAGGGAATCAGCCCCAGCATTTT. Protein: CASSSTGTGNQPQHF. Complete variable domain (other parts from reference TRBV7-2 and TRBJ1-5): GAGVSQSPSNKVTEKGKDVELRCDPISGHTALYWYRQSLGQGLEFLIYFQGNSAPDKSGLPSDRFSAERTGGSVSTLTIQRTQQEDSAVYLCASSSTGTGNQPQHFGDGTRLSIL.

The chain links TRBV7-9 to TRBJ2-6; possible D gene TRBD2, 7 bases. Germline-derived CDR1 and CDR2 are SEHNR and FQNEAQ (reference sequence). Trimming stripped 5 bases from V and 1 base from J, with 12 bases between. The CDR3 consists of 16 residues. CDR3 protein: CASSPKGGSGANVLTF. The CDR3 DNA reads TGTGCCAGCAGCCCAAAGGGGGGGTCTGGGGCCAACGTCCTGACTTTC.